The present T cell receptor beta chain was sequenced within a study of T cell responses to AZD1222 COVID-19 vaccine. The J segment lost 2 bases and the V segment lost 0 bases, leaving 6 bases of the junction unmatched. Germline CDR1 MNHNS, CDR2 SASEGT. The CDR3 runs 17 residues. Some clones are missing from TCRdb's copy, which holds only in-frame ones; the method was immunoSEQ multiplex PCR. The sample consists of approximately 97,000 clones, approximately 86% of them appearing once. The chain employs TRBV6-1 and TRBJ2-3; 9 nucleotides align to TRBD2. The clonotype originates from an adult in good health. The sample here was peripheral blood, taken on day 0 of AZD1222 vaccination. The CDR3 DNA is TGTGCCAGCAGTGAAGCGCGGCTAGCGGGGAACACAGATACGCAGTATTTT. As protein: CASSEARLAGNTDTQYF.